This entry is about one TCR beta chain. This sample is drawn from a study of blood T cell repertoires in COVID-19. The authors' processing: Estimation of nucleated cell counts relied on the amplification of reference gene primers. Produced via immunoSEQ multiplex PCR; TCRdb's table is partial and in-frame only. D and trimming were read from the DNA, whereas the V and J calls and clone size are those reported in that table. The sample yields approximately 240,000 clones, more than 80% seen once. V trimming: 1 base; J trimming: 4 bases; junction bases outside the gene matches: 8. Germline V gives CDR1 SQVTM, CDR2 ANQGSEA. The length of the CDR3 is 15 residues.

This sequence joins TRBV29-1 and TRBJ1-1; 8 positions match TRBD1. Sequencing input: PBMCs or T cells enriched from blood (not recorded which). The clonotype originates from a woman younger than 30 in a cohort exposed to, infected with or recovered from COVID-19 (not recorded which). In DNA form, the CDR3 reads TGCAGCGTTGAAGGGACAGGGAGGGGTGGCACTGAAGCTTTCTTT. This encodes CSVEGTGRGGTEAFF.